This paragraph covers one T cell receptor beta chain sequence. Per the original data handling: Amplification of reference gene primers was used by the study to estimate nucleated cell counts. Method: immunoSEQ multiplex PCR; TCRdb's copy keeps in-frame clones and lacks some. The V and J calls and clone size were taken over from that table, and D and trimming were inferred from the DNA. The sample shows 380,000 or so clones, more than 80% of them seen only once. The data originate from a study of blood T cell repertoires in COVID-19. Background on the study: Material from acute and convalescent COVID-19 was sourced from the United States, Italy and Spain. T cells, B-cell-depleted T cells, or PBMCs supplied cDNA or gDNA.

Per the germline V gene, CDR1 is MDHEN and CDR2 is SYDVKM. V was pared by 8 bases and J by 3 bases, with 23 bases between. This CDR3 contains 16 residues. The receptor's source is a man aged 40-49 years with acute or convalescent COVID-19. The chain links TRBV28 to TRBJ2-7; D may be TRBD2 (7 bases). Sequenced material: peripheral blood. The CDR3 DNA follows: TGTGCCAGCTTGGGGGGGGCCAGCCCCAGAAACTACGAGCAGTACTTC. Its translation is CASLGGASPRNYEQYF.